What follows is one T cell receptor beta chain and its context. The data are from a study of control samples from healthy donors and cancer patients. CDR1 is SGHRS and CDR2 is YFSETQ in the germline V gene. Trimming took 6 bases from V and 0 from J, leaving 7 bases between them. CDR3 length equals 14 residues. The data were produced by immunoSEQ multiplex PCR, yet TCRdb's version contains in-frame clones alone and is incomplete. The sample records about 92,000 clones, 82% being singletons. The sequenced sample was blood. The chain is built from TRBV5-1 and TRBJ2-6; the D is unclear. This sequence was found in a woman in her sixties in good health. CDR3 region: CASTETSGANVLTF. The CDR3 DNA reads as TGCGCCAGCACAGAGACCTCTGGGGCCAACGTCCTGACTTTC.